The 14 T cell receptor beta chains below all came from one sample that was sequenced in a study of shared clonotypes between healthy human individuals. Profiled with immunoSEQ multiplex PCR; TCRdb holds only in-frame clones, not every one. The table has about 2 million clones, about 95% seen once. Naive CD8 cells lacked CD45RO, underwent positive selection for CCR7 and left out terminally differentiated effector memory CD45RA+ cells. Source material: naive CD8+ T cells sorted from blood. These TCRs come from a man younger than 35 in good health.

The chain employs TRBV30 and TRBJ2-1, with D perhaps matching TRBD1 or TRBD2 (5 bases each). In germline, CDR1 is GTSNPN, CDR2 SVGIG (reference sequence). Deletions cut 5 bases from V and 15 bases from J, with 17 bases between. The CDR3 runs 11 residues. As DNA, the CDR3 is TGTGCCTGGGAAATTCGGGATCAGGGGTTCTTC. This translates into CAWEIRDQGFF. Looking up the rest from reference TRBV30 and TRBJ2-1 gives the full variable domain: SQTIHQWPATLVQPVGSPLSLECTVEGTSNPNLYWYRQAAGRGLQLLFYSVGIGQISSEVPQNLSASRPQDRQFILSSKKLLLSDSGFYLCAWEIRDQGFFGPGTRLTVL.

This rearrangement joins TRBV7-9 to TRBJ2-1; 11 bases fit TRBD1. The germline gives CDR1 SEHNR, CDR2 FQNEAQ (reference sequence). The CDR3 has 17 residues. V dropped 2 bases and J dropped 7; count of bases not matched to a gene: 10. CDR3 nucleotide sequence: TGTGCCAGCAGCTTAACCTTGGGACAGGGGGAGGAAAATGAGCAGTTCTTC. Translation: CASSLTLGQGEENEQFF.

This sequence joins TRBV11-3 and TRBJ2-2; D unclear. This CDR3 has 17 amino acids. V lost 0 bases to trimming and J lost 2 bases, with 13 bases between them. CDR1 SGHNT and CDR2 YENEEA come from the germline V gene. This CDR3 reads CASSLDSVLGNTGELFF. CDR3 nucleotides: TGTGCCAGCAGCTTAGATTCGGTCCTTGGTAACACCGGGGAGCTGTTTTTT.

CDR3 amino acids: CATSRVVEGSYEQYF. The DNA for the CDR3 is TGTGCCACCAGCAGAGTCGTGGAGGGTTCCTACGAGCAGTACTTC. The chain links TRBV15 to TRBJ2-7; D is possibly TRBD2 (6 bases). Deletions cut 1 base from V and 1 base from J, with 11 bases between. The CDR3 runs 15 residues. The V gene's germline CDR1 is LNHNV and CDR2 YYDKDF (reference sequence).

CDR3 in DNA: TGTGCCTTTCAATGGGACGGCATGAACACTGAAGCTTTCTTT. Protein: CAFQWDGMNTEAFF. This chain uses TRBV30 with TRBJ1-1; TRBD1 is a possible D gene (5 bases). The germline CDR1 and CDR2 sequences are GTSNPN and SVGIG (reference sequence). The CDR3 is 14 residues long. The ends were cut back, 7 bases at V and 0 bases at J, with 15 bases in the middle.

The chain recombines TRBV10-1 with TRBJ2-1; 13 positions agree with TRBD2. From germline, CDR1 is WNHNN and CDR2 SYGVQD (reference sequence). The ends lost 3 bases at V and 3 bases at J; junction bases unmatched: 2. The CDR3 is 16 residues long. CDR3 protein: CASSDGLAGDYNEQFF. The CDR3 DNA reads as TGCGCCAGCAGTGACGGACTAGCGGGGGACTACAATGAGCAGTTCTTC.

In this sample, this clone turned up once. The gene calls are TRBV19 and TRBJ2-7, with 12 bases identical to TRBD2. CDR3 length equals 15 residues. The V gene end was trimmed by 5 bases and the J gene end by 3 bases; junction bases not matched to a gene: 5. Germline V gives CDR1 LNHDA, CDR2 SQIVND (reference sequence). CDR3 sequence: CASSVTSGRVYEQYF. CDR3 nucleotide sequence: TGTGCCAGTAGTGTGACTAGCGGGAGAGTCTACGAGCAGTACTTC.

This sequence joins TRBV13 and TRBJ1-1; 7 nucleotides agree with TRBD1. CDR3 size: 13 residues. Unmatched junction bases numbered 7, after V lost 8 bases and J lost 4 bases. CDR1 and CDR2 (germline): PRHDT, FYEKMQ (reference sequence). CDR3 region: CASAGGQATEAFF. DNA of the CDR3: TGTGCCAGCGCGGGTGGACAGGCCACTGAAGCTTTCTTT.

This chain uses TRBV2 with TRBJ1-4; D may be TRBD1 (6 bases). V was trimmed by 1 base and J by 4 bases, leaving 10 bases between them. Germline V gene sequence: CDR1 SNHLY, CDR2 FYNNEI. The CDR3 is 15 residues long. CDR3: CASSEGVGGNEKLFF. CDR3 sequence (DNA): TGTGCCAGCAGTGAAGGAGTAGGGGGTAATGAAAAACTGTTTTTT.

The chain has TRBV27 and TRBJ2-3, with 9 bases aligning to TRBD2. Trimming took 5 bases from V and 6 from J; bases not matched to a gene: 15. This CDR3 comprises 17 residues. The V gene's germline CDR1 is MNHEY and CDR2 SMNVEV (reference sequence). The CDR3 DNA is TGTGCCAGCAGTACAACGGGGGTAGCGGGGGCGTGGGATACGCAGTATTTT. Translation gives CASSTTGVAGAWDTQYF.

The genes are TRBV6-1 and TRBJ1-3, with D hard to call. The germline CDR1 and CDR2 sequences are MNHNS and SASEGT. CDR3 length equals 15 residues. V was cut by 4 bases and J by 0 bases, with 10 bases left in between. The CDR3 spells CASSGGGSSGNTIYF. The CDR3 nucleotides are TGTGCCAGCAGTGGAGGCGGATCCTCTGGAAACACCATATATTTT.

The gene calls are TRBV7-9 and TRBJ2-3; no clear D. V lost 7 bases and J lost 2, with 4 bases in between. Germline V CDR1 and CDR2: SEHNR, FQNEAQ (reference sequence). The CDR3 spans 11 residues. DNA of the CDR3: TGTGCCAGCACCATCACAGATACGCAGTATTTT. Its protein product is CASTITDTQYF.

The chain links TRBV6-6 to TRBJ2-3; maybe TRBD2 (6 bases). Germline V gene data show CDR1 as MNHNY and CDR2 as SVGAGI (reference sequence). V gave up 4 bases and J gave up 6 bases, with 14 bases separating them. This CDR3 has 14 amino acids. CDR3 coding DNA: TGTGCCAGCAGTTTTATGGCGGGGCGGGATACGCAGTATTTT. Translated: CASSFMAGRDTQYF.

This clone was picked up one time. The chain combines TRBV2 with TRBJ1-5; D is unresolved. The ends were cut back, 2 bases at V and 5 bases at J, with 10 bases in the middle. Germline V gives CDR1 SNHLY, CDR2 FYNNEI. This CDR3 region has 14 residues. Here the CDR3 DNA reads TGTGCCAGCAGTGAACCAGATAACTATCAGCCCCAGCATTTT. Amino acids: CASSEPDNYQPQHF.